These 16 T cell receptor beta chains were sequenced from one sample in a study of OX40 agonist ivuxolimab in advanced cancers. This table comes from immunoSEQ multiplex PCR, and its TCRdb copy is limited to in-frame clones, with some not included. The sample consists of some 34,000 clones, about 81% of them appearing once. This specimen was CD4+ or CD8+ T cells sorted from blood, taken in a trial of the OX40 agonist ivuxolimab. The receptors were gathered from an adult with an advanced solid tumor such as melanoma, head and neck, liver or kidney cancer.

This clone was detected only once. The chain recombines TRBV2 with TRBJ2-6; TRBD2 agrees at 13 bases. The CDR3 is made up of 18 amino acids. Germline CDR1 is SNHLY and CDR2 is FYNNEI. V trimming: 5 bases; J trimming: 1 base; junction bases outside the gene matches: 5. CDR3 loop: CASSQRTSGSSGANVLTF. The CDR3 bases are TGTGCCAGCAGTCAACGGACTAGCGGGAGTTCTGGGGCCAACGTCCTGACTTTC.

The genes are TRBV10-3 and TRBJ1-5; 7 bases agree with TRBD1. The V gene's germline CDR1 is ENHRY and CDR2 SYGVKD. J was trimmed by 2 bases and V by 3 bases; bases with no gene match: 4. The CDR3 loop spans 15 amino acids. Here the CDR3 DNA reads TGTGCCATCAGTGATAGGGACAGCCGCAATCAGCCCCAGCATTTT. This translates into CAISDRDSRNQPQHF.

This sequence joins TRBV5-6 and TRBJ2-7, with D unclear. V shed 2 bases and J shed 5 bases, with 11 bases lying between them. The V gene's germline CDR1 is SGHDT and CDR2 YYEEEE. The CDR3 sequence is 13 residues long. CDR3 sequence: CASSLDVRNEQYF. In nucleotides, the CDR3 is TGTGCCAGCAGCTTAGATGTACGGAACGAGCAGTACTTC.

The chain joins TRBV5-1 to TRBJ2-1, with a tentative D call TRBD1 (6 bases). Germline V lookup: CDR1 SGHRS, CDR2 YFSETQ. V shed 0 bases and J shed 4 bases, with 8 bases lying between them. The CDR3 has 14 residues. This CDR3 reads CASSLGGLYNEQFF. In DNA, the CDR3 is TGCGCCAGCAGCTTGGGGGGGCTATACAATGAGCAGTTCTTC.

The rearrangement joins TRBV27 to TRBJ2-7; 8 nucleotides agree with TRBD2. The CDR3 is made up of 14 amino acids. Germline lookup yields CDR1 MNHEY and CDR2 SMNVEV (reference sequence). V lost 3 bases, J lost 7 bases, and 8 bases stayed unmatched. The CDR3 DNA is TGTGCCAGCAGTTTGCGGGGGGCGCGATGGGAGCAGTACTTC. It translates to CASSLRGARWEQYF.

This clone was counted a few times. Here the CDR3 DNA reads TGTGCCAGCAGCGTAGGAGACACCGATTCGTCCTACGAGCAGTACTTC. Its translation is CASSVGDTDSSYEQYF. This sequence joins TRBV9 and TRBJ2-7; no reliable D call. Per the germline V gene, CDR1 is SGDLS and CDR2 is YYNGEE. The CDR3 length is 16 residues. V dropped 0 bases and J dropped 1 base, with 14 bases sitting between them.

The rearrangement joins TRBV28 to TRBJ2-7; TRBD1 agrees at 10 bases. J was trimmed by 5 bases and V by 8 bases; bases with no gene match: 9. Germline CDR1 is MDHEN and CDR2 is SYDVKM. CDR3 length: 14 residues. The CDR3: CASQDRGNVDEQYF. CDR3 DNA sequence: TGTGCCAGCCAGGACAGGGGGAATGTCGACGAGCAGTACTTC.

The CDR3 coding sequence is TGTGCCAGCAGTCCGACGGATAACTATGGCTACACCTTC. Protein: CASSPTDNYGYTF. The chain recombines TRBV6-5 with TRBJ1-2; D call uncertain. CDR3 length: 13 amino acids. Germline lookup yields CDR1 MNHEY and CDR2 SVGAGI. Between the trimmed V and J ends, which lost 5 bases and 1 base, there was a span of 8 bases.

The chain joins TRBV28 to TRBJ2-7; 7 bases are shared with TRBD1. V dropped 2 bases and J dropped 3; count of bases not matched to a gene: 4. Germline CDR1 is MDHEN and CDR2 is SYDVKM. The CDR3 has 14 residues. CDR3 in amino acids: CASSLGQADYEQYF. The CDR3 region has the DNA TGTGCCAGCAGTTTAGGACAGGCGGACTACGAGCAGTACTTC.

The chain has TRBV15 and TRBJ2-2; 7 bases map to TRBD1. J lost 2 bases, V lost 5 bases, and 5 bases had no gene match. CDR1 LNHNV and CDR2 YYDKDF come from the germline V gene (reference sequence). The CDR3 consists of 15 residues. CDR3 amino acids: CATSSRDSNTGELFF. The CDR3 nucleotides are TGTGCCACCAGCTCCCGGGACAGTAACACCGGGGAGCTGTTTTTT. Variable domain in full (rest from reference TRBV15 and TRBJ2-2): DAMVIQNPRYQVTQFGKPVTLSCSQTLNHNVMYWYQQKSSQAPKLLFHYYDKDFNNEADTPDNFQSRRPNTSFCFLDIRSPGLGDTAMYLCATSSRDSNTGELFFGEGSRLTVL.

This clone occurred a few times. The chain has TRBV28 and TRBJ2-2, with D unclear. CDR3 length: 12 amino acids. Germline V CDR1 and CDR2: MDHEN, SYDVKM. The V gene lost 2 bases and the J gene lost 2 bases, with 0 bases spanning the gap. CDR3 DNA: TGTGCCAGCAGTTTAAACACCGGGGAGCTGTTTTTT. Translated, it gives CASSLNTGELFF.

The V call is TRBV10-1, the J call TRBJ2-1, with 8 bases fitting TRBD2. V trimming: 3 bases; J trimming: 10 bases; junction bases outside the gene matches: 11. Germline CDR1 WNHNN, CDR2 SYGVQD (reference sequence). The CDR3 runs to 15 residues. For the CDR3, the DNA is TGCGCCAGCAGTGACCCCGGGGGGGCCCCAGGGGAGCAGTTCTTC. It encodes CASSDPGGAPGEQFF.

This clone was counted a single time. This rearrangement joins TRBV19 to TRBJ2-7; 13 nucleotides agree with TRBD2. Unmatched junction bases numbered 11, after V lost 5 bases and J lost 4 bases. From germline, CDR1 is LNHDA and CDR2 SQIVND (reference sequence). The CDR3 loop spans 17 amino acids. The CDR3 nucleotides are TGTGCCAGTAGTCCCCGACTACTAGCGGGAGGGGGGTACGAGCAGTACTTC. Protein: CASSPRLLAGGGYEQYF.

The V gene is TRBV5-1, the J gene TRBJ2-5; possibly TRBD1 for D (6 bases). With 2 bases removed from V and 3 bases from J, the gap between germline ends came to 17 bases. The CDR3 sequence is 16 residues long. Per germline, CDR1 SGHRS and CDR2 YFSETQ. This CDR3 reads CASSFQVRDTEETQYF. For the CDR3, the DNA is TGCGCCAGCAGCTTTCAAGTCCGGGACACCGAAGAGACCCAGTACTTC.

This clone was recorded once. CDR3 coding DNA: TGTGCCAGCAGCTCCATTCTAACGCCGGGGGGCACAGATACGCAGTATTTT. The encoded protein is CASSSILTPGGTDTQYF. V and J are TRBV5-6 and TRBJ2-3; tentatively, D is TRBD2 (6 bases). CDR3 length: 17 amino acids. V lost 3 bases and J lost 1, with 18 bases in between. Germline V gives CDR1 SGHDT, CDR2 YYEEEE.

This chain joins TRBV12-2 and TRBJ2-7. TRBV12-2 is a pseudogene locus. There are 17 residues in the CDR3. CDR3 nucleotides: TGTGCAAGTCGCCCGCGACCTCGTTCGGGGCGTTTCTACGAGCAGTACTTC. Protein product: CASRPRPRSGRFYEQYF.